This record covers a single TCR beta chain. This clonotype showed up just a few times. Its antigen is unknown. No much larger clone is present one base from it, and per-base qualities are unavailable. Including the terminal cysteine and phenylalanine, the CDR3 comprises 15 residues. Only CDR3 DNA remains: 45 bases, in frame from the first base. CDR1 and CDR2 (MRHNA, SNTAGT) derive from the germline V gene. Trimming removed 4 bases from V and 1 base from J, leaving 12 bases between the germline ends. The sample comes from a study of regulatory T cells in long-lasting Graves disease (dated by TCRdb to the early 2020s). About the study as a whole: Newly diagnosed Graves' disease patients had taken antithyroid drugs for less than 3 months. A total of around 35 samples underwent TCR sequencing, from roughly 13 patients with persistent Graves' disease and approximately 20 patients with newly diagnosed Graves' disease. The study took place in China and was registered as a clinical trial. Peripheral blood TCR sequencing and RNA sequencing compared persistent Graves' disease patients with newly diagnosed Graves' disease patients.

Points the paper makes about the study in general: Sequencing and analysis were limited to the TCR beta chain. TRBV28, TRBJ1-2 and TRBJ2-5 were preferentially used in persistent disease, while TRBV20-1 and TRBJ2-1 were favored in newly diagnosed disease. The authors acknowledged the small sample size as a limitation that may reduce accuracy. Compared with newly diagnosed patients, persistent Graves' disease patients had lower TCR Shannon entropy and fewer highly expanded clones, which suggests clonal expansion. Patients with persistent disease shared more public clonotypes (over 2,500) than newly diagnosed patients did (roughly 970). Because the primary lesion, thyroid tissue, could not be accessed, the study looked at peripheral blood alone.

The library was built by means of multiplex PCR. This sample was sequenced with an Illumina HiSeq 4000. TCR beta libraries were built with iRepertoire HTBI primers and Arm-PCR amplification of CDR3 regions. PCR products were gel purified before sequencing. In the original analysis: A total of 62 TRBV and some 15 TRBJ segments were identified across samples and were used for gene usage analysis of CDR3 amino acid clonotypes. COPE and FqMerger were used to merge filtered high-quality paired reads into contigs. BLAST was used to align contigs to IMGT TRBV, TRBD and TRBJ reference genes, with CDR3 defined following IMGT. Highly expanded clones were defined as clonotypes with a frequency above 0.1%. Shannon entropy was used to measure repertoire diversity, and the Gini coefficient was used to measure V-J evenness. Public clonotypes were defined as clonotypes shared by more than one individual. TCRdb itself trimmed the public reads at Q25 with fastp, ran MiXCR and retained productive beta chains. A single entry per CDR3 protein holds the most common genes and DNA from its merged rows. For this entry, the V and J calls and clone size follow TCRdb and not the study's own pipeline. Across this sample there are about 450,000 distinct CDR3 sequences, with about 17% seen only once. The top ten constitute about 10% of the sample.

Read against the paper, the sample's time point label means: newly diagnosed GD, antithyroid drugs for less than 3 months. For both TCR sequencing and RNA sequencing, RNA was extracted from PBMCs in TRIzol. The diagnosis of Graves' disease followed American Thyroid Association guidelines. The patients came from an endocrinology department in Xi'an, China. From each patient, approximately 9.9 milliliters of peripheral blood was collected into an EDTA anticoagulant tube. PBMCs were isolated by Ficoll Paque Plus density gradient separation without further T cell sorting. An Agilent 2100 Bioanalyzer and agarose gel were used to check RNA quality, and a NanoDrop 2000 was used to measure RNA concentration. These data are also associated with another study on T cells in Graves' hyperthyroidism and ophthalmopathy. Drawing on the second study: Graves' hyperthyroidism was defined as stable when no progression to ophthalmopathy occurred over 18 months of follow-up. Hyperthyroidism patients were newly diagnosed, had a disease duration of under 2 months, and were aged 18 to 65 years. Patients with uncontrolled infections, other autoimmune diseases, pregnancy or lactation were excluded. Diagnoses were based on clinical symptoms, serum thyroxine and TRAb, thyroid ultrasound and orbital computed tomography. The first round of RT-PCR for the TCR CDR3 was performed with the HTBI primer set and the Qiagen OneStep RT-PCR kit. Most expanded thyroid clonotypes (frequency above 0.001) were also detected in blood, a finding suggesting that blood repertoires may reflect thyroid immune responses. In cross-validation, a model built on a 13 V-J signature told ophthalmopathy apart from stable hyperthyroidism with approximately 90% sensitivity and around 84% specificity, and in testing the same model reached 80%/75%. During validation, the model predicted progression to ophthalmopathy a median of about 6.5 months ahead of onset, with almost 71% sensitivity and about 75% specificity. To identify distinguishing TCR V-J signatures, a discovery cohort of roughly 100 patients was used, comprising 43 with Graves' ophthalmopathy and some 57 with stable Graves' hyperthyroidism. Prospective prediction of ophthalmopathy was tested in an independent validation cohort of approximately 19 hyperthyroidism patients and approximately 17 patients who later progressed to ophthalmopathy. The 100 or so discovery patients were divided at random into training and test sets in a 7:3 ratio. In six Graves' hyperthyroidism patients, the study also compared T-cell repertoires from thyroid tissue with T-cell repertoires from blood. After blood sampling, hyperthyroidism patients were treated with methimazole at a starting dose of 30 mg daily, and ophthalmopathy patients were treated with high-dose intravenous methylprednisolone. A second multiplex PCR round built the libraries, followed by size selection and purification. Libraries were sequenced paired-end with 100 bp reads on an Illumina HiSeq2000. SOAPnuke was used to process the raw data, with reads discarded if the reads contained adapters or uncalled bases, had a mean Phred below 15, or lacked an exact constant-primer or identifier match. COPE v1.2.5 was used to merge the high-quality paired reads, and each unique nucleotide sequence was defined as a clonotype. MiTCR v1.1 was used to align clonotypes to the IMGT TRBV, TRBD and TRBJ reference segments. Analysis was restricted to V-J combinations with a frequency above 0.0001, which covered approximately 99% of repertoires. The TCS score was defined as F50 (clonal expansion) divided by E x V (chaos), with BLOSUM62-based TCRdist calculated between CDR3 peptides within each V-J. Welch's t-statistics and random forest reduced roughly 500 V-J features to around 14, which were used in a naive Bayes classifier (R e1071). Sample size was not statistically predetermined, and blinding of investigators to group allocation was not performed. TCR Vbeta CDR3 sequencing of 130 to 150 peripheral blood samples (more than 40 ophthalmopathy, about 74 hyperthyroidism and roughly 17 progressor patients) is reported in the paper.

Specimen: peripheral blood mononuclear cells (PBMCs), collected at new diagnosis, from a patient treated with antithyroid drugs. The V and J genes are TRBV6-4 and TRBJ2-3; TRBD2 is perhaps the D gene, given 6 matching bases. The receptor's source is a woman aged 25 to 39 with Graves disease. Donor details come from another sample of the same person, matched by shared clones. The nucleotides read TGTGCCAGCAGTGGAGGCGGGAAAGGCACAGATACGCAGTATTTT. The resulting protein is CASSGGGKGTDTQYF.